The entry below gives a single T cell receptor (beta chain) sequence along with its context. The antigen it recognizes is unknown. No base-level quality is on record; no much larger clone is a single base apart. This sample is drawn from a study of blood T cells in healthy people across ages (dated by TCRdb to the mid-2010s). About the study as a whole: In model experiments, roughly one uniquely barcoded TCR beta cDNA molecule per two T cells was captured by template switching. For two donors (one aged 18 to 30 and one aged 80 or older), the study analyzed two additional independent replicas of 1 million unique cDNA reads from the same blood draw. Donors of different ages were randomly distributed across sequencing lanes to avoid experimental bias. Four age groups were formed from the donors: young (average around 15 years), middle-aged (approximately 41), aged (around 62) and long-lived (82). Age-related changes in TCR beta repertoire diversity were measured in the study by deep sequencing normalized with unique cDNA molecular identifiers.

Donors were under 40 systemically healthy Caucasian individuals from Russia aged roughly 6 to 100 years. Each donor gave 8 to 10 milliliters of peripheral blood, drawn into EDTA-treated Vacutainer tubes. PBMCs were isolated by Ficoll-Paque density-gradient centrifugation, with at least 6.5 million obtained per sample. Trizol reagent was used to extract total RNA from the PBMCs, yielding at least 5.5 micrograms per sample. Naive CD45RAhigh/CD27high T cell percentages were measured by flow cytometry on a PBMC aliquot from every donor. V gives up 1 base and J gives up 1 base, and the segment between their germline ends measures 10 bases. CDR1 SGDLS and CDR2 YYNGEE are derived from the germline V gene. The CDR3 numbers 15 residues from cysteine through phenylalanine. Only the CDR3 portion is preserved as DNA: 45 bases, with reading frame beginning at the first base. The research as a whole found: Observed TCR beta diversity per million T cells fell roughly linearly with age, and a significant reduction was already apparent by age roughly 40. Bulk unsorted PBMC profiling prevented conclusive comparison of naive and antigen-experienced compartments. Estimates of total diversity based on one million sequenced T cells were regarded as lower bounds and as underestimates. The CMV infection status of donors was not known, potentially confounding age-related changes in expanded clonotypes. Compared with the aged group, the long-lived group had more naive CD4+ T cells, fewer expanded clones and increased TCR diversity, a pattern suggesting age selection. The percentage of naive T cells measured by flow cytometry correlated strongly with observed TCR beta diversity.

Libraries were constructed by 5' RACE. The run used an Illumina HiSeq 2500. A second PCR of about 6 to 12 cycles was run with a J-beta primer mix and a sample-barcoded 5' primer. A template-switch 5' adaptor carrying 12 random nucleotides introduced a unique molecular identifier onto each TCR beta cDNA molecule. At least 2.5 million CDR3-containing paired-end reads were obtained from each sample. First-strand cDNA synthesis was performed from all RNA using the Mint cDNA synthesis kit, with priming by a TRBC-specific oligonucleotide. Following uracil-DNA glycosylase treatment, a first 18-cycle PCR with universal primers M1SS and BC2_uni_R was performed on all cDNA. Concerning the study's data processing: Normalization of each sample was performed by random selection of 1 million high-quality reads, each carrying a distinct molecular identifier. Reads sharing molecular identifiers were discarded rather than binned into consensus sequences. CDR3 identification, clonotype clustering and error correction used MiTCR with a Q25 quality threshold and the strictest error-elimination algorithm. A nonparametric unseen species model with Euler transformation was used to estimate lower-bound total TCR beta diversity. Clones were called with MiXCR by TCRdb after fastp trimmed the public reads at Q25, and only in-frame beta chains were retained. Entries that share a CDR3 protein sequence are merged under the most common genes and DNA. The V and J calls were not made by the authors but by TCRdb's processing. Present in this sample are 1 million to 1.2 million distinct CDR3 sequences, approximately 38% of which were seen just once. The top ten hold around 13% of the sample.

Recombination joined TRBV9 with TRBJ2-3, with the D assignment possibly TRBD1 or TRBD2, given 6 matching bases for each. The sequence was obtained from a young man in good health. Sequencing was carried out using blood. This receptor has the CDR3 CASSVKGGGTDTQYF. The nucleotides read TGTGCCAGCAGCGTAAAGGGGGGTGGCACAGATACGCAGTATTTT.